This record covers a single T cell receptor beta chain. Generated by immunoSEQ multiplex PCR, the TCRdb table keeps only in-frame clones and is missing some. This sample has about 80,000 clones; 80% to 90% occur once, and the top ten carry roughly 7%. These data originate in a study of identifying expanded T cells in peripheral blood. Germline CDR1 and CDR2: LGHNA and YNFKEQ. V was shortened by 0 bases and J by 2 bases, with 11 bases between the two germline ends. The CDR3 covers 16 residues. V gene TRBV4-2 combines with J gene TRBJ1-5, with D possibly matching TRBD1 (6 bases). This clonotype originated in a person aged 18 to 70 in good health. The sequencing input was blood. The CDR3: CASSQESGGGNQPQHF. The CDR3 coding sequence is TGTGCCAGCAGCCAAGAGAGCGGGGGCGGCAATCAGCCCCAGCATTTT.